This TCR beta chain was profiled in a study of T cells after yellow fever vaccination. Germline V CDR1 and CDR2: SQVTM, ANQGSEA. V lost 4 bases and J lost 7, with 13 bases in between. The CDR3 has 12 residues. TCRdb re-called the 5' RACE reads with MiXCR, one entry per CDR3 protein. The sample has 300,000 to 400,000 distinct CDR3 sequences; 9.5% to 12% are singletons. The sequence derives from a man between 18 and 35 years old who received the YFV17D yellow fever vaccine. The V and J genes are TRBV29-1 and TRBJ2-5; maybe TRBD1 (6 bases). The sample in question was CD4+ T cells sorted from PBMCs, obtained 45 days after the yellow fever booster vaccination. CDR3 amino acids: CSVVSPQGTQYF. The CDR3 DNA sequence: TGCAGCGTTGTATCCCCACAGGGGACCCAGTACTTC.